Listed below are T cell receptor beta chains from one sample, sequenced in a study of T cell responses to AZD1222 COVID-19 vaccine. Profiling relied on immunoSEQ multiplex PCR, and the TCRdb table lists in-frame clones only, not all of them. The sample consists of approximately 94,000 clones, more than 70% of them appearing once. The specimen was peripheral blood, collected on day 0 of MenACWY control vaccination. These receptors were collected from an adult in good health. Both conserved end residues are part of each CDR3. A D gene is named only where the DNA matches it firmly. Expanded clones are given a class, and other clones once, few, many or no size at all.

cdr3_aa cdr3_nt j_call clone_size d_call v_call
CASSPYRDRGRNEQFF TGTGCCAGCAGCCCATACCGGGACAGGGGCAGAAATGAGCAGTTCTTC TRBJ2-1 once TRBD1 TRBV7-8
CASSLGGGKETQYF TGTGCCAGCAGCCTGGGAGGGGGAAAAGAGACCCAGTACTTC TRBJ2-5 - - TRBV7-2
CATSDGGRETQYF TGTGCCACCAGTGATGGAGGCAGAGAGACCCAGTACTTC TRBJ2-5 - - TRBV24-1
CASTTPGTGGYGYTF TGTGCCAGCACCACCCCAGGTACAGGGGGCTATGGCTACACCTTC TRBJ1-2 - TRBD1 TRBV28
CASSQGGGSYEQYF TGTGCCAGCAGCCAAGGGGGGGGTTCCTACGAGCAGTACTTC TRBJ2-7 - TRBD2 TRBV3-1/TRBV3-2
CASSPQQGPATNEKLFF TGTGCCAGCAGCCCACAACAGGGGCCTGCAACTAATGAAAAACTGTTTTTT TRBJ1-4 - TRBD1 TRBV4-2
CASREGGPSGNTIYF TGTGCCAGCAGGGAAGGCGGGCCCTCTGGAAACACCATATATTTT TRBJ1-3 - - TRBV28
CASSHRSRGLIYGYTF TGCGCCAGCAGCCATCGGAGTAGGGGGCTAATCTATGGCTACACCTTC TRBJ1-2 - TRBD1 TRBV4-3
CSALIQGYEQYF TGCAGCGCTCTAATCCAAGGCTACGAGCAGTACTTC TRBJ2-7 few - TRBV29-1
CASTLGGKAFF TGTGCCAGCACTTTAGGGGGAAAGGCTTTCTTT TRBJ1-1 - - TRBV12-3/TRBV12-4
CASRESRGEAFF TGTGCCAGCAGGGAGTCCCGGGGTGAAGCTTTCTTT TRBJ1-1 - - TRBV7-9
CASSPLGVNEKLFF TGTGCCAGCAGTCCGTTAGGGGTAAATGAAAAACTGTTTTTT TRBJ1-4 - - TRBV6-5
CASSRGALRTDTQYF TGTGCCAGTAGTAGGGGGGCTCTGAGGACAGATACGCAGTATTTT TRBJ2-3 - - TRBV19
CASSPPGDALGYTF TGTGCCAGCTCACCACCGGGAGATGCCCTGGGCTACACCTTC TRBJ1-2 - - TRBV18
CASSLRAGDRHEQYF TGTGCCAGCAGTTTACGGGCGGGAGATCGCCACGAGCAGTACTTC TRBJ2-7 - TRBD2 TRBV28
CASPIDRGGHGYTF TGTGCCAGCCCCATCGACAGGGGGGGCCATGGCTACACCTTC TRBJ1-2 - TRBD1 TRBV2
CASSFRTRGPMNTEAFF TGTGCCAGCAGCTTCCGGACAAGAGGACCCATGAACACTGAAGCTTTCTTT TRBJ1-1 - - TRBV7-7
CASSPMGQLSYEQYF TGTGCCAGCAGTCCTATGGGACAGCTCTCCTACGAGCAGTACTTC TRBJ2-7 once TRBD1 TRBV6-5
CASAGGTGDMTAGANVLTF TGCGCCAGCGCTGGAGGGACAGGGGATATGACAGCCGGGGCCAACGTCCTGACTTTC TRBJ2-6 - TRBD1 TRBV10-2
CSVRTDSNQPQHF TGCAGCGTGCGGACGGATAGCAATCAGCCCCAGCATTTT TRBJ1-5 - - TRBV29-1